These T cell receptor beta chains were read from a single sample in a study of shared clonotypes between healthy human individuals. Data came from immunoSEQ multiplex PCR; TCRdb stores just in-frame clones and leaves some out. Of more than 2,000,000 clones detected, over 85% appear once; the ten largest clones hold roughly 0.15%. The sequencing sample was made of naive CD4+ T cells sorted from blood. The receptor set was obtained from a man aged 18 to 29 in good health. The CDR3 runs from the conserved cysteine through the conserved F or W. The D gene is left open where the match is weak. The size of a clone is reported for some rows only, either as once, few or many, or as a class for expanded clones.

CDR3aa,CDR3nt,abundance,v_gene,j_gene,d_gene
CASIEDRAYNEQFF,TGTGCCAGCATAGAGGACAGGGCCTACAATGAGCAGTTCTTC,-,TRBV2,TRBJ2-1,TRBD1
CASSLGTVYEQYF,TGTGCCAGCAGCTTGGGGACGGTCTACGAGCAGTACTTC,-,TRBV5-4,TRBJ2-7,-
CASSQWSGDGYTF,TGTGCCAGCAGCCAATGGTCGGGGGATGGCTACACCTTC,-,TRBV14,TRBJ1-2,-
CASSPERDNYGYTF,TGTGCCAGCTCACCCGAGCGGGACAACTATGGCTACACCTTC,-,TRBV18,TRBJ1-2,-
CASSIEIQNTEAFF,TGTGCCAGCAGTATAGAGATTCAGAACACTGAAGCTTTCTTT,-,TRBV19,TRBJ1-1,-
CASSSPVRGTQYF,TGTGCCAGCAGCTCCCCTGTCCGGGGTACGCAGTATTTT,-,TRBV7-2,TRBJ2-3,-
CAWSRFGTTDTQYF,TGTGCCTGGAGTAGGTTCGGCACAACAGATACGCAGTATTTT,-,TRBV30,TRBJ2-3,-
CASSTSVYDKQYF,TGTGCCAGCAGCACCTCAGTCTATGACAAGCAGTACTTC,-,TRBV5-5,TRBJ2-7,-
CASSGTRLKETQYF,TGTGCCAGTAGCGGGACTAGACTTAAAGAGACCCAGTACTTC,-,TRBV19,TRBJ2-5,TRBD2
CASSLGRGIDNEQFF,TGCGCCAGCAGCTTGGGCAGGGGAATCGACAATGAGCAGTTCTTC,-,TRBV5-1,TRBJ2-1,-
CASSLDRGGERSTDTQYF,TGTGCCAGCAGCCTAGACAGAGGGGGCGAGCGGAGCACAGATACGCAGTATTTT,-,TRBV7-8,TRBJ2-3,TRBD1
CASSTPPSNTGTSRRYF,TGTGCCAGTAGTACTCCCCCCTCTAACACAGGGACCTCCCGACGGTACTTC,-,TRBV19,TRBJ2-7,-
CASSLYEGEKLFF,TGTGCCAGCTCACTTTACGAGGGGGAAAAACTGTTTTTT,-,TRBV18,TRBJ1-4,-
CASSMGQGEIPLHF,TGTGCCAGCAGCATGGGACAGGGGGAAATACCCCTCCACTTT,-,TRBV7-2,TRBJ1-6,TRBD1
CASSLDPGGYGYTF,TGTGCCAGCAGCTTAGACCCAGGGGGATATGGCTACACCTTC,-,TRBV7-2,TRBJ1-2,TRBD1
CAISESLGQSNQPQHF,TGTGCCATCAGTGAGTCTTTAGGGCAAAGCAATCAGCCCCAGCATTTT,-,TRBV10-3,TRBJ1-5,-
CASTRTVQETQYF,TGCGCCAGCACCCGGACAGTCCAAGAGACCCAGTACTTC,-,TRBV10-1,TRBJ2-5,-
CASSSSLSTDQPQHF,TGTGCCAGCAGCTCAAGCCTTTCTACCGATCAGCCCCAGCATTTT,-,TRBV7-9,TRBJ1-5,-
CASSPLGDYEQYF,TGTGCCAGCTCACCACTGGGGGATTACGAGCAGTACTTC,-,TRBV18,TRBJ2-7,-
CASSLDRGSSYNEQFF,TGTGCCAGCAGCCTCGACAGGGGGAGCTCCTACAATGAGCAGTTCTTC,-,TRBV2,TRBJ2-1,TRBD1
CASVRIILTGNTEAFF,TGTGCCAGCGTAAGAATAATCCTGACAGGGAACACTGAAGCTTTCTTT,-,TRBV6-6,TRBJ1-1,-
CASSAPGRQETQYF,TGCGCCAGCAGCGCCCCGGGACGCCAAGAGACCCAGTACTTC,-,TRBV5-1,TRBJ2-5,-
CASSSGPGSPLHF,TGTGCCAGCAGCTCCGGGCCAGGTTCACCCCTCCACTTT,-,TRBV11-2,TRBJ1-6,-
CASSVAAASLYEQYF,TGTGCCAGCAGCGTAGCGGCAGCCAGCCTCTACGAGCAGTACTTC,-,TRBV9,TRBJ2-7,-
CAWSTFTDTQYF,TGTGCCTGGAGTACCTTTACAGATACGCAGTATTTT,-,TRBV30,TRBJ2-3,-
CAISSVNYGYTF,TGTGCCATCAGCTCGGTAAACTATGGCTACACCTTC,-,TRBV10-3,TRBJ1-2,-
CASSPPAGGQETQYF,TGTGCCAGCTCACCCCCGGCAGGGGGCCAAGAGACCCAGTACTTC,-,TRBV18,TRBJ2-5,TRBD1
CASSPRDREADTQYF,TGCGCCAGCAGCCCGCGGGACAGGGAAGCAGATACGCAGTATTTT,-,TRBV4-3,TRBJ2-3,TRBD1
CASSELAKSSGNTIYF,TGTGCCAGCAGTGAACTGGCTAAGAGCTCTGGAAACACCATATATTTT,-,TRBV6-1,TRBJ1-3,-
CASSPDGTGPKNQDF,TGCGCCAGCAGCCCGGATGGGACAGGGCCAAAGAATCAGGACTTC,-,TRBV5-1,TRBJ2-7,TRBD1
CASSLVSWGNTEAFF,TGTGCCAGCAGCTTAGTTTCTTGGGGGAACACTGAAGCTTTCTTT,-,TRBV7-9,TRBJ1-1,-
CASSFPPYRTSGSVYQETQYF,TGTGCCAGCAGTTTTCCTCCCTACAGGACTAGCGGGAGTGTGTACCAAGAGACCCAGTACTTC,-,TRBV27,TRBJ2-5,TRBD2
CASIARELSYEQYF,TGTGCCAGCATAGCCAGGGAGCTCTCCTACGAGCAGTACTTC,-,TRBV2,TRBJ2-7,-
CASSAELYTSSYEQYF,TGTGCCAGCAGCGCCGAGTTATACACGAGCTCCTACGAGCAGTACTTC,-,TRBV9,TRBJ2-7,-
CASSPTGTGREKLFF,TGTGCCAGCAGCCCGACCGGGACAGGGAGAGAAAAACTGTTTTTT,-,TRBV7-2,TRBJ1-4,TRBD1
CASSQHRLAGASNTGELFF,TGTGCCAGCAGCCAACACAGACTAGCGGGGGCATCGAACACCGGGGAGCTGTTTTTT,-,TRBV4-2,TRBJ2-2,TRBD2
CASSYSDTSNYGYTF,TGTGCCAGCAGTTACTCTGACACCAGCAACTATGGCTACACCTTC,once,TRBV6-5,TRBJ1-2,-
CASSQPTDTQYF,TGTGCCAGCAGTCAACCGACAGATACGCAGTATTTT,-,TRBV7-2,TRBJ2-3,-
CASSFFGDNEQFF,TGTGCCAGCAGCTTCTTCGGGGACAATGAGCAGTTCTTC,-,TRBV11-2,TRBJ2-1,-